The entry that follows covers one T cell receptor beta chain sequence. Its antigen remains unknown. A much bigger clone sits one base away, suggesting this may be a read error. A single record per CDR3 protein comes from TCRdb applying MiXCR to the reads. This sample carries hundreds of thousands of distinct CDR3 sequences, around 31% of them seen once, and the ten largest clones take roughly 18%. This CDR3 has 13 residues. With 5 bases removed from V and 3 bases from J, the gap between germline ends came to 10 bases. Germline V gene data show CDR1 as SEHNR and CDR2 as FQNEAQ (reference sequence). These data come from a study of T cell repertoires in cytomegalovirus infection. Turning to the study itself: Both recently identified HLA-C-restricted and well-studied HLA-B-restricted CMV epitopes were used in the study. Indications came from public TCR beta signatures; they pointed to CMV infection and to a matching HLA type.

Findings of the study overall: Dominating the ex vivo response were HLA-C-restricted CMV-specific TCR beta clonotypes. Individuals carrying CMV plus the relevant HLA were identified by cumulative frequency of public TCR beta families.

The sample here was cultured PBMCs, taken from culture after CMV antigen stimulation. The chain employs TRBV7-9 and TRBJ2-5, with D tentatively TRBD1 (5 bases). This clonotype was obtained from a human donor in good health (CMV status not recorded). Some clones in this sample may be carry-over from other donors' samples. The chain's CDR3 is CASSPDSEETQYF. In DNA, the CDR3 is TGTGCCAGCAGCCCTGACAGCGAAGAGACCCAGTACTTC.